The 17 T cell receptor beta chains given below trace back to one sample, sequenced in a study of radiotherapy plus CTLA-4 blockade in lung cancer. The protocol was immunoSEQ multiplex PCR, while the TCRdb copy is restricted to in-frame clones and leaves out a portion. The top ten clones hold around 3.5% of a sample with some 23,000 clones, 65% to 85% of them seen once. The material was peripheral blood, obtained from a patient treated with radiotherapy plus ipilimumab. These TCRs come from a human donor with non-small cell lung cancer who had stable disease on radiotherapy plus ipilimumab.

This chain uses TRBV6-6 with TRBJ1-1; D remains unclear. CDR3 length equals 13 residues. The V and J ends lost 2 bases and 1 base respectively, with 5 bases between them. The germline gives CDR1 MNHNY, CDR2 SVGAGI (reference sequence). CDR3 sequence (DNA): TGTGCCAGCAGTTACAGCGAGAACACTGAAGCTTTCTTT. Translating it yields CASSYSENTEAFF.

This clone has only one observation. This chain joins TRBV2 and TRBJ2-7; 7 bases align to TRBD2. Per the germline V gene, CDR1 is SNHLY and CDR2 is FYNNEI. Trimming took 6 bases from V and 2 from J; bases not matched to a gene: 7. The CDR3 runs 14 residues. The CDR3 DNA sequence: TGTGCCAGCAGCCCCAACGGACTAGCCTACGAGCAGTACTTC. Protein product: CASSPNGLAYEQYF.

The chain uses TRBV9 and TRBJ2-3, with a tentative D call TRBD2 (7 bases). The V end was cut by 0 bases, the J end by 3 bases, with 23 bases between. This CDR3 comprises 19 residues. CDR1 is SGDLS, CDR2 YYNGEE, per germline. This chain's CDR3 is CASSVAARGAGVVTDTQYF. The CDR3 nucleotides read TGTGCCAGCAGCGTAGCTGCTAGGGGGGCGGGAGTTGTGACAGATACGCAGTATTTT.

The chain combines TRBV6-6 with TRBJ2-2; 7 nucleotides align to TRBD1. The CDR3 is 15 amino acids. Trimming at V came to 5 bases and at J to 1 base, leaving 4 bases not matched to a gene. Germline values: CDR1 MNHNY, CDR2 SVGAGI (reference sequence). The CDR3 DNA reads TGTGCCAGCAGTAGGACAGGACAGAACACCGGGGAGCTGTTTTTT. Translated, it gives CASSRTGQNTGELFF.

CDR3 nucleotides: TGTGCCAGCAGGCCCGACAGGACGGATACGCAGTATTTT. Translating gives CASRPDRTDTQYF. J is TRBJ2-3 and V is TRBV2; D may be TRBD1 (6 bases). Germline V CDR1 and CDR2: SNHLY, FYNNEI. V was cut by 6 bases and J by 6 bases, with 13 bases left in between. This CDR3 is built from 13 residues.

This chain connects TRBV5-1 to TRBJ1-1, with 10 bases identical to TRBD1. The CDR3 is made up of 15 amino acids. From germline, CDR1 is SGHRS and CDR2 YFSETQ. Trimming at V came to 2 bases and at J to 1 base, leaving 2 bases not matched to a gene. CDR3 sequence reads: CASSFRTGGNTEAFF. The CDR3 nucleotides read TGCGCCAGCAGCTTTCGGACAGGGGGGAACACTGAAGCTTTCTTT.

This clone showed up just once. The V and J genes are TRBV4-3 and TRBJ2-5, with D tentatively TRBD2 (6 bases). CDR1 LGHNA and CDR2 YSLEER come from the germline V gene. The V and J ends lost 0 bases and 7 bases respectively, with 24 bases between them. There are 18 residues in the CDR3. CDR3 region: CASSQEFSLGREWGTQYF. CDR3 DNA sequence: TGCGCCAGCAGCCAAGAATTTTCGCTTGGACGGGAGTGGGGGACCCAGTACTTC.

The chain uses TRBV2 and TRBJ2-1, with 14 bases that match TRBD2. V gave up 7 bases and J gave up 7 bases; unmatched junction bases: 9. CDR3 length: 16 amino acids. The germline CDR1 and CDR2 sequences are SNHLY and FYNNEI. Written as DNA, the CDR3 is TGTGCCAGCATTCTACAGGGACTAGCGGGAGCAAATGAGCAGTTCTTC. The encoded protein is CASILQGLAGANEQFF. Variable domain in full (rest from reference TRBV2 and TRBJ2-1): EPEVTQTPSHQVTQMGQEVILRCVPISNHLYFYWYRQILGQKVEFLVSFYNNEISEKSEIFDDQFSVERPDGSNFTLKIRSTKLEDSAMYFCASILQGLAGANEQFFGPGTRLTVL.

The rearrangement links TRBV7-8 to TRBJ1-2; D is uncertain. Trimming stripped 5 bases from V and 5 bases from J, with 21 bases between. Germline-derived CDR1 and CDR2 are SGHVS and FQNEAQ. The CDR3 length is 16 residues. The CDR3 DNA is TGTGCCAGCAGCAAAGAAAGAGACGGAAGACCTTATGGCTACACCTTC. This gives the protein CASSKERDGRPYGYTF.

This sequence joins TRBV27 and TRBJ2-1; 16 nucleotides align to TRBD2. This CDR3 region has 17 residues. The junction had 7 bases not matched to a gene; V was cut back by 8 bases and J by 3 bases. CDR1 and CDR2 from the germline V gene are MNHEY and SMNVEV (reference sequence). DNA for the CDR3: TGTGCCAGCGGGACTAGCGGGAGGGCGGGCAGCTACAATGAGCAGTTCTTC. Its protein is CASGTSGRAGSYNEQFF.

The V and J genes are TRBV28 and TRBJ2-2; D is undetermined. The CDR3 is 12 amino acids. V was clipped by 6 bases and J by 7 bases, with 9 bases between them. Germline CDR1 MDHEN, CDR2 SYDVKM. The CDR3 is CASRSRFGELFF. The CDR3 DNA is TGTGCCAGCAGAAGCAGGTTCGGGGAGCTGTTTTTT.

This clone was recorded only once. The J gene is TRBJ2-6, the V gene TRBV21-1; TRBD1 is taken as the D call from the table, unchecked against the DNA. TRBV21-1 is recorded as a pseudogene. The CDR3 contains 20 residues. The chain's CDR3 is CASSSRTGQGRKAGANVLTF. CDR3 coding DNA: TGTGCCAGCAGCTCCCGGACAGGGCAGGGTCGAAAAGCTGGGGCCAACGTCCTGACTTTC.

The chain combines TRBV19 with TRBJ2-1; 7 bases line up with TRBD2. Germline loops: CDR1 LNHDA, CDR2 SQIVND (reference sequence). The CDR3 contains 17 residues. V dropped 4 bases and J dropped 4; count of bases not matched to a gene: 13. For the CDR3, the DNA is TGTGCCAGTAGTACCACAACCGGGACTAACAATTACAATGAGCAGTTCTTC. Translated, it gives CASSTTTGTNNYNEQFF.

CDR3 in DNA: TGTGCCAGCTCACCCTCGATCTATGGCTACACCTTC. This sequence encodes CASSPSIYGYTF. This rearrangement joins TRBV18 to TRBJ1-2; D not resolved. Trimming pared 3 bases from V and 4 bases from J, leaving 6 bases between. The CDR3 has 12 residues. Germline-derived CDR1 and CDR2 are KGHSH and LQKENI.

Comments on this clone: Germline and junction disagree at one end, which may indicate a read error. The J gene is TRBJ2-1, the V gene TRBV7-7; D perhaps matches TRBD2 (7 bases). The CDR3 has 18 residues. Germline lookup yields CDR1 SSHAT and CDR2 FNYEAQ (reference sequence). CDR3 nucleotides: TGTGCTAGCAGCCCCCTTAAGGGGGGAGGGACTAATGCTGCTGAGCAGTTCTTC. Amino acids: CASSPLKGGGTNAAEQFF.

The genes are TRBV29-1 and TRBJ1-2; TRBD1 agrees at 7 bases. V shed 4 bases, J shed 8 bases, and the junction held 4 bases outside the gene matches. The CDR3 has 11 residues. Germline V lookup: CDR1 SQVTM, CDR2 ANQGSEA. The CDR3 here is CSVVKGAGYTF. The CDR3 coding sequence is TGCAGCGTTGTCAAGGGGGCAGGCTACACCTTC.

CDR3 nucleotide sequence: TGTGCCAGCAGCTTCAGGGAGGGGGAGGCTTTCTTT. Translated: CASSFREGEAFF. The chain combines TRBV5-6 with TRBJ1-1, with a possible D match to TRBD1 (6 bases). Germline assignment: CDR1 SGHDT and CDR2 YYEEEE. The ends were cut back, 2 bases at V and 11 bases at J, with 13 bases in the middle. The CDR3 is 12 amino acids.